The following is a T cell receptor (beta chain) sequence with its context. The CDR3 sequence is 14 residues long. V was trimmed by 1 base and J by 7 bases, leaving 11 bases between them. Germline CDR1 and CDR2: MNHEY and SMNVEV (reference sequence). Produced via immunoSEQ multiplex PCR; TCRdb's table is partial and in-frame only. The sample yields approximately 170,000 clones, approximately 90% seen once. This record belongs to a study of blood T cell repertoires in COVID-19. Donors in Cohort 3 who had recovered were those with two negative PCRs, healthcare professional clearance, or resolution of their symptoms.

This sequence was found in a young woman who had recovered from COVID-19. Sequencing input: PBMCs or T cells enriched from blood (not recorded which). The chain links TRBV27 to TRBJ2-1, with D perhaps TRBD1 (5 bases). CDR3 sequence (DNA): TGTGCCAGCAGTTTATGGCAGGGCGGTAATGAGCAGTTCTTC. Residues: CASSLWQGGNEQFF.